What follows describes a single T cell receptor beta chain. Its specific antigen is unknown. No per-base quality is available; no much larger clone lies one base away. The sample belongs to a study of blood T cell repertoires in COVID-19 (dated by TCRdb to 2020 to 2021). Context from the whole study: Samples from collaborators originated in the United States, Italy and Spain and spanned both the acute and convalescent phases of COVID-19. Sample metadata almost always included a de-identified subject ID, COVID-19 status, age in years and sex. Subjects who had been exposed to COVID-19, were actively infected with it, or had recovered from it provided the deeply sampled blood TCRbeta repertoires that made up the dataset. Where HLA class I and class II types were available, the types were taken from metadata supplied by the sample provider, not from assay-based typing. The material from the prospective study consisted of cDNA or gDNA derived from T cells, B-cell-depleted T cells, or PBMCs. The repertoires were released in a freely available public database intended as a resource for research on the immune response to SARS-CoV-2. The samples were drawn from the first 160 participants of the ongoing ImmuneRACE study and from 1,254 subjects provided by 6 global collaborators. Results the study describes overall, beyond this receptor: How much clinical and demographic metadata was included differed by source and by participant, and the metadata was provided uncurated.

Trimming removed 6 bases from V and 3 bases from J; the gene matches leave 14 bases unexplained. Looking up the germline V gene yields CDR1 ENHRY and CDR2 SYGVKD. From its cysteine to its phenylalanine, the CDR3 spans 18 amino acids. Here the CDR3 DNA is all that survives: 54 bases in frame from base 1. The collaborating institutions used their own protocols to collect whole blood in K2EDTA tubes. Collaborator samples were shipped for TCRbeta analysis as frozen whole blood, isolated PBMCs, or DNA extracted from either sample type. TCRbeta CDR3 regions were amplified from genomic DNA by means of the immunoSEQ Assay, a bias-controlled multiplex PCR. In the paper's pipeline: The number of nucleated cells in each sample was estimated from the amplification of reference gene primers within the assay. Sequence reads were collapsed and filtered to measure the absolute abundance of every unique TCRbeta CDR3 rearrangement. For each sample, productive Simpson clonality was calculated as the square root of Simpson's diversity index across productive rearrangements. What TCRdb holds here is the immuneACCESS table cut down to in-frame rearrangements. Part of the clones is not present; checked against another copy, under half of the missing clones reflect an unresolved V gene, and the others are unexplained. The V and J calls and clone size come from that table; D and trimming were worked out from the DNA. The sample data list under 200,000 clones, and roughly 80% of these were observed just once. Of the sample, 2.5% to 3% falls within the top ten clones.

This clonotype originated in a man aged 70 or older with acute or convalescent COVID-19. The chain uses TRBV10-3 and TRBJ2-2, with 9 bases matching TRBD1. Specimen: peripheral blood. The DNA sequence follows: TGTGCCATCAGATCGGGACAGGGAAGGCGGGATTACACCGGGGAGCTGTTTTTT. Its translation reads: CAIRSGQGRRDYTGELFF.